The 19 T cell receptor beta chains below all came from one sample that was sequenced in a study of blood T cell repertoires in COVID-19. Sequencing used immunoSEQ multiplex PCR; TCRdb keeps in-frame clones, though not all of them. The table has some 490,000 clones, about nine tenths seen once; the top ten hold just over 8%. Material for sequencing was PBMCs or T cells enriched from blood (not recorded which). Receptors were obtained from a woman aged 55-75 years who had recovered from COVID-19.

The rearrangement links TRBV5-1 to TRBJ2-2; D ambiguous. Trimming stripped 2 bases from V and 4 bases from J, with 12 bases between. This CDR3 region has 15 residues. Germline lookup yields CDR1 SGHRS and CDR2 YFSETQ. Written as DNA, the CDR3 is TGCGCCAGCAGCTTACCTACCGATGTCACCGGGGAGCTGTTTTTT. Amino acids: CASSLPTDVTGELFF.

The CDR3 bases are TGTGCCTGGGGACAGGGGGGAACTGAAGCTTTCTTT. It translates to CAWGQGGTEAFF. This chain links TRBV30 with TRBJ1-1; TRBD1 matches at 10 bases. The germline V gene encodes CDR1 GTSNPN and CDR2 SVGIG (reference sequence). The V segment lost 5 bases and the J segment 5 bases; nucleotides outside the gene matches: 2. There are 12 residues in the CDR3.

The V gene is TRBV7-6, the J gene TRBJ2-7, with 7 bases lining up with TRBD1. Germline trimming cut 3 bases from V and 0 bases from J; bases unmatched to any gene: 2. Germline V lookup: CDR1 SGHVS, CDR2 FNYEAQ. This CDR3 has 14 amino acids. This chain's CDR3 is CASSLGQYSYEQYF. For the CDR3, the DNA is TGTGCCAGCAGCTTGGGACAGTACTCCTACGAGCAGTACTTC.

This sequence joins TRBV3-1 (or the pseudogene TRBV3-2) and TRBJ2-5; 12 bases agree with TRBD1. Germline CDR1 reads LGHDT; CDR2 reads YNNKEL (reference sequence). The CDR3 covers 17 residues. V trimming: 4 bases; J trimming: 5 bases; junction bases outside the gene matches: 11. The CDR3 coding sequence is TGTGCCAGCAGCCCGAGATCCGGGACAGGGGGCAGGGAGACCCAGTACTTC. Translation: CASSPRSGTGGRETQYF.

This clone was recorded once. CDR3 coding DNA: TGCGCCAGCAGCCCGGACGGGGGAGGCGAGCAGTACGTC. Encoded protein: CASSPDGGGEQYV. The rearrangement links TRBV5-1 to TRBJ2-7, with a possible D match to TRBD2 (6 bases). Deletions cut 4 bases from V and 6 bases from J, with 14 bases between. The CDR3 is made up of 13 amino acids. The germline gives CDR1 SGHRS, CDR2 YFSETQ.

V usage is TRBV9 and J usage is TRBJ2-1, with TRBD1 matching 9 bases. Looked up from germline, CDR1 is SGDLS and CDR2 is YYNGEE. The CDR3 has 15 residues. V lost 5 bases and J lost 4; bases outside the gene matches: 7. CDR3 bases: TGTGCCAGCAGTGCCGGGACAGGGTATTACAATGAGCAGTTCTTC. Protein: CASSAGTGYYNEQFF. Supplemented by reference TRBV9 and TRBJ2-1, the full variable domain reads DSGVTQTPKHLITATGQRVTLRCSPRSGDLSVYWYQQSLDQGLQFLIQYYNGEERAKGNILERFSAQQFPDLHSELNLSSLELGDSALYFCASSAGTGYYNEQFFGPGTRLTVL.

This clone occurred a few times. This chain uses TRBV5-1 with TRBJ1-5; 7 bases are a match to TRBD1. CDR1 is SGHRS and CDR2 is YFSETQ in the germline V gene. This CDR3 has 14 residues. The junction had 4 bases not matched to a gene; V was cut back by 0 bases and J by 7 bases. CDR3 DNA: TGCGCCAGCAGCTTGGTAGGGGGCCAGCAGCCCCAGCATTTT. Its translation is CASSLVGGQQPQHF.

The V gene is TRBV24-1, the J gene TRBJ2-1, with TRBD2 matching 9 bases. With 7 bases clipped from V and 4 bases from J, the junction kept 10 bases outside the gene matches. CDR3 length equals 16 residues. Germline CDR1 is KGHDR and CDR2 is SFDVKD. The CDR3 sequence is CATSPSTSGGYNEQFF. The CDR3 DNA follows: TGTGCCACCAGCCCCTCCACCAGCGGGGGGTACAATGAGCAGTTCTTC.

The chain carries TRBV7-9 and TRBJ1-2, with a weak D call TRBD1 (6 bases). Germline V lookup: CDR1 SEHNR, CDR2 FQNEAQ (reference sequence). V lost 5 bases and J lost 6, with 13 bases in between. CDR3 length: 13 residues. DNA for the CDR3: TGTGCCAGCAGCCCCAGGGGAAGGAATGGCTACACCTTC. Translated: CASSPRGRNGYTF.

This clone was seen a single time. The CDR3 reads CASSEVGGDGLQAGYTF. The CDR3 bases are TGTGCCAGCAGTGAGGTGGGGGGGGACGGACTCCAGGCAGGCTACACCTTC. J is TRBJ1-2 and V is TRBV25-1, with D possibly TRBD1 on 5 matching bases. The V end lost 3 bases, the J end lost 8 bases, and 25 bases lay between the germline ends. Germline V lookup: CDR1 MGHDK, CDR2 SYGVNS. The CDR3 consists of 17 residues.

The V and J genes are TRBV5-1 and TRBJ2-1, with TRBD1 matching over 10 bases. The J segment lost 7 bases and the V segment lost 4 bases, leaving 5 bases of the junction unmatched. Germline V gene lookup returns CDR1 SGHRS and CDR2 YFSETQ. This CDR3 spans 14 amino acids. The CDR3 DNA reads TGCGCCAGCAGCCGTGCGGGACAGGGGAATGAGCAGTTCTTC. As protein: CASSRAGQGNEQFF.

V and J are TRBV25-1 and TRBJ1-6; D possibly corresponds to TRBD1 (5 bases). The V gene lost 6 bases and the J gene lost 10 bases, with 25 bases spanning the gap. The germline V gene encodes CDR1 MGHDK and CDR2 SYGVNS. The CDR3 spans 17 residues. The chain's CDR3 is CASSPDGATGIGSPLHF. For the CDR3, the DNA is TGTGCCAGCAGCCCAGACGGAGCCACAGGAATAGGATCACCCCTCCACTTT.

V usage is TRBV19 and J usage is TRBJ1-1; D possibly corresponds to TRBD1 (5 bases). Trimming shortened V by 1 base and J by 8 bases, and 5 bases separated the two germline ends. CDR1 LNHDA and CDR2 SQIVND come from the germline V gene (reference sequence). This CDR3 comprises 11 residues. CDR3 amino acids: CASSIAGEAFF. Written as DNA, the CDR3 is TGTGCCAGTAGTATAGCAGGGGAAGCTTTCTTT.

In nucleotides, the CDR3 is TGTGCCAGCAGTATTCGACAGGTGGGTGAGCAGTTCTTC. Amino acids: CASSIRQVGEQFF. The chain employs TRBV2 and TRBJ2-1, with TRBD1 as a possible D gene (6 bases). The germline V gene encodes CDR1 SNHLY and CDR2 FYNNEI. Trimming removed 5 bases at V and 9 bases at J, with 14 bases between. The CDR3 covers 13 residues.

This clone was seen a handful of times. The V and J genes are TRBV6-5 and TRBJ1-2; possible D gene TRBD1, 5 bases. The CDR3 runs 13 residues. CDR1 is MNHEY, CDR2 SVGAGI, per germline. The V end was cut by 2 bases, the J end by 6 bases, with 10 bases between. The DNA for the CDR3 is TGTGCCAGCAGTTACCAGGGAGGCGATGGCTACACCTTC. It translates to CASSYQGGDGYTF.

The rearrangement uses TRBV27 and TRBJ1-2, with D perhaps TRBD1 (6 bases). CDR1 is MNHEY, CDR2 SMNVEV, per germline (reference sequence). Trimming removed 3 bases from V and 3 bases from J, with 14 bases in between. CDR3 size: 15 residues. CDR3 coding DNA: TGTGCCAGCAGTTTCCTCTCGCCAGGGGACTATGGCTACACCTTC. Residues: CASSFLSPGDYGYTF.

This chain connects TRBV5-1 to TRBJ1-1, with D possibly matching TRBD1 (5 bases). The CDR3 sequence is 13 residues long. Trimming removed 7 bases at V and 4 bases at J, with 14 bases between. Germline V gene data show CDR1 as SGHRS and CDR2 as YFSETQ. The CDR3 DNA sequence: TGCGCCAGCGGAGTGGTGGGGGGCACTGAAGCTTTCTTT. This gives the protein CASGVVGGTEAFF.

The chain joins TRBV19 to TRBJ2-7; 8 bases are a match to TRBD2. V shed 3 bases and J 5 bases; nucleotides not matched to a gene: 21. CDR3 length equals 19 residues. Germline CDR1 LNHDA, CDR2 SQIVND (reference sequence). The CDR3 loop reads CASSIEAGGESAWVDEQYV. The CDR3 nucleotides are TGTGCCAGTAGTATTGAGGCGGGGGGAGAGTCGGCGTGGGTTGACGAGCAGTACGTC.

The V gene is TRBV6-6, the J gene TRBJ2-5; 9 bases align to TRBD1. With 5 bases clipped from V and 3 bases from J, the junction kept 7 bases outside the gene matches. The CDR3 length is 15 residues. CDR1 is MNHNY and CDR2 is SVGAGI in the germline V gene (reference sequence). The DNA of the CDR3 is TGTGCCAGCAGTGGGGGACAGGGTCTAAAAGAGACCCAGTACTTC. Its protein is CASSGGQGLKETQYF.